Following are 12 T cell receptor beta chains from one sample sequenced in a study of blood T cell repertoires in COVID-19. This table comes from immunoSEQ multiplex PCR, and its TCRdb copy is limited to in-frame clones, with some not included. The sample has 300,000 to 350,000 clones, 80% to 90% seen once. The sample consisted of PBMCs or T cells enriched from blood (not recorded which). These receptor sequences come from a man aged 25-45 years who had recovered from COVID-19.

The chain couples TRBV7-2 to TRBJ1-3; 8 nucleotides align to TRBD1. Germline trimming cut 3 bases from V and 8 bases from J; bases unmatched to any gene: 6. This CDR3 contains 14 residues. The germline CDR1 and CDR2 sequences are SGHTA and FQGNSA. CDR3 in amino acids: CASSFSGGLDTIYF. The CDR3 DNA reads TGTGCCAGCAGCTTTTCAGGGGGCTTGGACACCATATATTTT.

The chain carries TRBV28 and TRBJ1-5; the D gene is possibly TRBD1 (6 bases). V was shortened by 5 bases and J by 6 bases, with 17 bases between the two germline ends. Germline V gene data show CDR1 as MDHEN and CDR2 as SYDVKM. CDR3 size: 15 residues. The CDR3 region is CASSRQEGGSQPQHF. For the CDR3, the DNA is TGTGCCAGCAGTCGACAGGAAGGGGGAAGTCAGCCCCAGCATTTT.

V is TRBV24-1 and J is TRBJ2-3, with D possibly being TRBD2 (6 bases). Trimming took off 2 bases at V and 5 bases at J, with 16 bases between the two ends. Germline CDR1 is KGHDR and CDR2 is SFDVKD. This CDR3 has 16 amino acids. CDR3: CATSDSLPGEEDTQYF. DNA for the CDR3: TGTGCCACCAGTGATTCCCTCCCCGGGGAGGAAGATACGCAGTATTTT.

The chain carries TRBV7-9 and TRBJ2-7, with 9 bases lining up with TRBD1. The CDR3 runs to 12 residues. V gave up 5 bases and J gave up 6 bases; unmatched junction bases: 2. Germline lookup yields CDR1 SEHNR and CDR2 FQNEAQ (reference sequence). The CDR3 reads CASSTGGLEQYF. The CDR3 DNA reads TGTGCCAGCAGCACAGGGGGCCTCGAGCAGTACTTC.

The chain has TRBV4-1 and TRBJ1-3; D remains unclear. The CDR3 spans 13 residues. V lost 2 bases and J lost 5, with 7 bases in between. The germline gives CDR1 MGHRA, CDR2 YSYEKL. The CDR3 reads CASSQSGRNTIYF. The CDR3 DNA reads TGCGCCAGCAGCCAATCAGGCAGAAACACCATATATTTT.

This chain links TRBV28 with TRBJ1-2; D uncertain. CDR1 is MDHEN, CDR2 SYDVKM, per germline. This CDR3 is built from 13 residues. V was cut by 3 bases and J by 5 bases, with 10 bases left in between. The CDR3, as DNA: TGTGCCAGCAGTTTCGCCAGGTATTATGGCTACACCTTC. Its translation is CASSFARYYGYTF.

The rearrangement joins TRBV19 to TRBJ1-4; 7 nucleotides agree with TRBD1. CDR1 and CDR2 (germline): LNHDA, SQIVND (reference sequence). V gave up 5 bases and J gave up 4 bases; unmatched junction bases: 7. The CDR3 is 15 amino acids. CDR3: CASSEGQQYNEKLFF. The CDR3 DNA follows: TGTGCCAGTAGTGAGGGACAGCAATATAATGAAAAACTGTTTTTT.

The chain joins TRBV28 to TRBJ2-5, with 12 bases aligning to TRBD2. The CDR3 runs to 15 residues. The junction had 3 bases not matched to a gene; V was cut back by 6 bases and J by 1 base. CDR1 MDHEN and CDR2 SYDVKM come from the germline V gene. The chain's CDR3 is CASSRTSGVQETQYF. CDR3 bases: TGTGCCAGCAGCAGGACTAGCGGGGTCCAAGAGACCCAGTACTTC. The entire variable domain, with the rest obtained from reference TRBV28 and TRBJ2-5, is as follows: DVKVTQSSRYLVKRTGEKVFLECVQDMDHENMFWYRQDPGLGLRLIYFSYDVKMKEKGDIPEGYSVSREKKERFSLILESASTNQTSMYLCASSRTSGVQETQYFGPGTRLLVL.

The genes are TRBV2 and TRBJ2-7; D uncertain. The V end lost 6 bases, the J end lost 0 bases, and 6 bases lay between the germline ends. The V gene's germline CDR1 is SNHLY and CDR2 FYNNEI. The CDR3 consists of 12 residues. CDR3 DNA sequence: TGTGCCAGCAGGGGCAACTCCTACGAGCAGTACTTC. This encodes CASRGNSYEQYF.

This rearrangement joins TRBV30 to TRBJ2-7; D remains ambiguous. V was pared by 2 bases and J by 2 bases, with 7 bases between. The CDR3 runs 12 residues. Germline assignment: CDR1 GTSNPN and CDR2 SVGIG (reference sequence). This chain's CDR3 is CAWSQDAYEQYF. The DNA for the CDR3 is TGTGCCTGGAGTCAGGATGCCTACGAGCAGTACTTC.

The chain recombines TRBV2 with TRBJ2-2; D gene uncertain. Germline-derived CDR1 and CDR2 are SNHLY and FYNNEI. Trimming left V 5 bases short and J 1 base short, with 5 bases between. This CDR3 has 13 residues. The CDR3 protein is CASSYRNTGELFF. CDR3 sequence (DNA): TGTGCCAGCAGTTACAGGAACACCGGGGAGCTGTTTTTT.

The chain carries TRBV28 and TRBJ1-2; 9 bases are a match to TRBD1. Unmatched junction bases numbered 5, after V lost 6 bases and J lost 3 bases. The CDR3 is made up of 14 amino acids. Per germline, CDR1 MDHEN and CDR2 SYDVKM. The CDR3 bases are TGTGCCAGCAGGCAAACAGGGGGCGACTATGGCTACACCTTC. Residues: CASRQTGGDYGYTF.